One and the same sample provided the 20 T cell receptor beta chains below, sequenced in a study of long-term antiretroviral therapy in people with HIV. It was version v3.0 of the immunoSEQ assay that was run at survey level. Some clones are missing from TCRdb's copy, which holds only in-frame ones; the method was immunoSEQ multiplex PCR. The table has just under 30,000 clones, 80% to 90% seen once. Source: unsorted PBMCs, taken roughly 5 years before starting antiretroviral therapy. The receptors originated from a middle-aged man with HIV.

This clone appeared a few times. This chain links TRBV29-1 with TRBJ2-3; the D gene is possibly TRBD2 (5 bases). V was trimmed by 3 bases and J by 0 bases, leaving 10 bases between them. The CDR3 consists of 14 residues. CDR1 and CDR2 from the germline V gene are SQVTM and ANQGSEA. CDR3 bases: TGCAGCGTTGAGCCAGCGGAGAGCACAGATACGCAGTATTTT. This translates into CSVEPAESTDTQYF.

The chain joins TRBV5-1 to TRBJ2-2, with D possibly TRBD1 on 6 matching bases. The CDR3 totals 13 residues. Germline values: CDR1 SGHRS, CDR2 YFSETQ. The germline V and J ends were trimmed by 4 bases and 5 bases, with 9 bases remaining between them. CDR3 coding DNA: TGCGCCAGCAGCCTCGGACAGACCGGGGAGCTGTTTTTT. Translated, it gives CASSLGQTGELFF.

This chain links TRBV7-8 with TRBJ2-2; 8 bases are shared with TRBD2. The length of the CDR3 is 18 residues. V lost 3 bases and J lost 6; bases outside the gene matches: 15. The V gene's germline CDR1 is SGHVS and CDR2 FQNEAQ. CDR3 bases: TGTGCCAGCAGCTTGCGTTCCGTAACGGGGGGGCCCCCCGGGGAGCTGTTTTTT. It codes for CASSLRSVTGGPPGELFF.

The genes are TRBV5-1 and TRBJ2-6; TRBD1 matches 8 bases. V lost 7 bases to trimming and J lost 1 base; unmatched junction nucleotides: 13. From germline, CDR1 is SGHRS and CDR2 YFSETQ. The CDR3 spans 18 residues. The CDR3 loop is CASGQDRDGISGANVLTF. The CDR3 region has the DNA TGCGCCAGCGGACAGGACAGGGACGGTATATCTGGGGCCAACGTCCTGACTTTC.

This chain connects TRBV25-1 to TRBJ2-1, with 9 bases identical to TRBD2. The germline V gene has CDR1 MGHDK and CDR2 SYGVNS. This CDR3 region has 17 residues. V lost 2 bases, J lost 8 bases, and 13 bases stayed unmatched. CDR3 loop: CASSESRSPGTSYEQFF. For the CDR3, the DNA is TGTGCCAGCAGTGAAAGTAGGAGTCCCGGGACTAGCTATGAGCAGTTCTTC.

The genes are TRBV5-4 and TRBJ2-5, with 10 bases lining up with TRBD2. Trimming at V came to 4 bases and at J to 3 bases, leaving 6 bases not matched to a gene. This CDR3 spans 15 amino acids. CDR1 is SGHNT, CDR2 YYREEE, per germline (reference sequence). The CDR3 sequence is CASSTSSGSKETQYF. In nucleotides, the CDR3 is TGTGCCAGCAGCACCTCTAGCGGGAGCAAAGAGACCCAGTACTTC.

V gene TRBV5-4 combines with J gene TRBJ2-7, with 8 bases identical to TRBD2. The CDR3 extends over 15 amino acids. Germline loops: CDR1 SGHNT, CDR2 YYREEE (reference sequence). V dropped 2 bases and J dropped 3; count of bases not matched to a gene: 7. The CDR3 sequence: CASSFRSGDHYEQYF. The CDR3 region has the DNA TGTGCCAGCAGCTTTCGTAGCGGGGATCACTACGAGCAGTACTTC.

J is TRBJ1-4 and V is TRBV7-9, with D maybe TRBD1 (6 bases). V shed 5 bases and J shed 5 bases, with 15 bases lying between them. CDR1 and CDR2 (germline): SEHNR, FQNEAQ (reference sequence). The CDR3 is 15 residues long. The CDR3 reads CASSHGQQVNEKLFF. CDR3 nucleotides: TGTGCCAGCAGCCACGGACAGCAAGTCAATGAAAAACTGTTTTTT.

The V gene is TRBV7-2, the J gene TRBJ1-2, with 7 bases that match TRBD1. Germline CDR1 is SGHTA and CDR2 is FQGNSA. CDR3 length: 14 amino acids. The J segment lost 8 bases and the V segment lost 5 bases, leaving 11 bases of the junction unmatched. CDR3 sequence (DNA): TGTGCCAGCAGCACGGTCCCGGGACAGTCGGGCTACACCTTC. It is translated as CASSTVPGQSGYTF.

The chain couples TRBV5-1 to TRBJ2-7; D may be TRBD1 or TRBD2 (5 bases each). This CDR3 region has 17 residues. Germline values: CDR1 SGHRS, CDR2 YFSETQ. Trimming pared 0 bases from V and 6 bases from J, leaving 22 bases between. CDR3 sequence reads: CASSLGQIPPYTSEQYF. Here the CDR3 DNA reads TGCGCCAGCAGCTTGGGACAGATCCCTCCCTACACTAGCGAGCAGTACTTC. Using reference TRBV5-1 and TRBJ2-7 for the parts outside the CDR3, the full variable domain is KAGVTQTPRYLIKTRGQQVTLSCSPISGHRSVSWYQQTPGQGLQFLFEYFSETQRNKGNFPGRFSGRQFSNSRSEMNVSTLELGDSALYLCASSLGQIPPYTSEQYFGPGTRLTVT.

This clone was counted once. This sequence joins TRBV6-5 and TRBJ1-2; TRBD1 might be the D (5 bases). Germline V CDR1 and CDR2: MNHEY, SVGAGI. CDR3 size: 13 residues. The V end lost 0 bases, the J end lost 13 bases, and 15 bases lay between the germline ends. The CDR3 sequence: CASSYSATVAGTF. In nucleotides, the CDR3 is TGTGCCAGCAGTTACTCAGCGACAGTCGCGGGCACCTTC.

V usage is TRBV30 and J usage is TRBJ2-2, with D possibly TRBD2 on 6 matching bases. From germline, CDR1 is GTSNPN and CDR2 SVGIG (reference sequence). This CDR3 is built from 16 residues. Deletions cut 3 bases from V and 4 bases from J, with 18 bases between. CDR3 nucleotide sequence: TGTGCCTGGAGGGGGCTAGGAGGGTACGGCACCGGGGAGCTGTTTTTT. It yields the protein CAWRGLGGYGTGELFF.

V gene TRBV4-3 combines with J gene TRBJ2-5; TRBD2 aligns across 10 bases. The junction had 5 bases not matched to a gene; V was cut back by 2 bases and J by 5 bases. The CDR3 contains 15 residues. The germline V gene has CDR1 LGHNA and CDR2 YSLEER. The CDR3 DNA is TGCGCCAGCAGCCAACTCCTAGCGGGGGCCGAGACCCAGTACTTC. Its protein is CASSQLLAGAETQYF.

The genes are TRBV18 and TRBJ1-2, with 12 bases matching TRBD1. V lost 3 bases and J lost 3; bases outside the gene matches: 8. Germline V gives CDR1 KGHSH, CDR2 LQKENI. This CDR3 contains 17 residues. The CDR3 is CASSPDRDRGHYYGYTF. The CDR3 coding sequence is TGTGCCAGCTCACCGGACCGGGACAGGGGGCATTACTATGGCTACACCTTC.

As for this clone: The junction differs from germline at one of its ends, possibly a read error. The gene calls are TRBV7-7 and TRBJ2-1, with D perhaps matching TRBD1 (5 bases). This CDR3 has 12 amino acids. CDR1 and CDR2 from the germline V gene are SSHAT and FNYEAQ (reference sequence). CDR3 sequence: CASSSQGGEQFF. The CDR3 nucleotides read TGTGCTAGCAGCTCCCAGGGCGGTGAGCAGTTCTTC.

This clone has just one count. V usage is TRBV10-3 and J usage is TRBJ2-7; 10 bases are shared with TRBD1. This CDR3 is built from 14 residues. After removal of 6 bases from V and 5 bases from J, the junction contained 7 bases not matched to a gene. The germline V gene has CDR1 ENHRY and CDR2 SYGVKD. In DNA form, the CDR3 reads TGTGCCATCAGAGGGGACAGGGGAGCCCACGAGCAGTACTTC. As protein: CAIRGDRGAHEQYF.

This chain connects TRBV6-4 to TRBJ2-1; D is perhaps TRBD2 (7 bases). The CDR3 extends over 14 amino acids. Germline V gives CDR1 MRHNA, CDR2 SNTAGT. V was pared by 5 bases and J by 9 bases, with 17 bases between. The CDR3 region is CASSIIQGGGEQFF. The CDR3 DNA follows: TGTGCCAGCAGTATCATACAGGGAGGGGGTGAGCAGTTCTTC.

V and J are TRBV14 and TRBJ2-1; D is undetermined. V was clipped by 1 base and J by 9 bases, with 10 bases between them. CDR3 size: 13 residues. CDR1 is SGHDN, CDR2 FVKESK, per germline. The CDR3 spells CASSQVSGSEQFF. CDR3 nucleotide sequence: TGTGCCAGCAGCCAAGTTTCGGGTAGTGAGCAGTTCTTC.

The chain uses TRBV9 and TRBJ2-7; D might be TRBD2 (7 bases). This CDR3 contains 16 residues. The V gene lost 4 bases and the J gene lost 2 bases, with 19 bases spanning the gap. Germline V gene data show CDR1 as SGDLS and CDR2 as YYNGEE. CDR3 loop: CASSPGEGRAAYEQYF. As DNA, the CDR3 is TGTGCCAGCAGCCCAGGGGAGGGGCGGGCCGCCTACGAGCAGTACTTC.

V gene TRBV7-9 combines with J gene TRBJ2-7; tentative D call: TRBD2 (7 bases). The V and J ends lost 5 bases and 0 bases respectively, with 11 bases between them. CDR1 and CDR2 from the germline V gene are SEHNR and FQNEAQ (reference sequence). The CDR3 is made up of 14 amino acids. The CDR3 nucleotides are TGTGCCAGCAGCGGAGGGGGGGTCTCCTACGAGCAGTACTTC. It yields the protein CASSGGGVSYEQYF.